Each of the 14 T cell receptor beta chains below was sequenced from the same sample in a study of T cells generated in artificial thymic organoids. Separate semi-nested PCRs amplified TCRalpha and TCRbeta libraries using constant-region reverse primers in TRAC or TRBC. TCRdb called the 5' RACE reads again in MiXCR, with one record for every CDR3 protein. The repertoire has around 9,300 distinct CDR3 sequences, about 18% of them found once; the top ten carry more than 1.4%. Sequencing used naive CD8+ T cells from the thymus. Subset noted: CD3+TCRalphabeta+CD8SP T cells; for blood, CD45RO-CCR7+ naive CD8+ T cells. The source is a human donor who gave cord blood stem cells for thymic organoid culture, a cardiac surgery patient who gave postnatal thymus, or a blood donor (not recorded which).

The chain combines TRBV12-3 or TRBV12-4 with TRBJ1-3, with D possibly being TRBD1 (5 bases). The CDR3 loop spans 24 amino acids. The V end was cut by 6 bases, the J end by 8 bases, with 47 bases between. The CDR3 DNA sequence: TGTGCCAGCAGCCGCCGGTTCGGTAGCGGGAGGTATCAACGCAGAGTACATGGGGCAGACACCATATATTTT. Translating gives CASSRRFGSGRYQRRVHGADTIYF.

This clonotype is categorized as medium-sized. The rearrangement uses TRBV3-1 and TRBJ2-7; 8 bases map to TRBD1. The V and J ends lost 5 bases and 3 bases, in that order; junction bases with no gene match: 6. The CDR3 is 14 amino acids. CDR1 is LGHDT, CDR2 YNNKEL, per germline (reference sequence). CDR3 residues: CASSSTGDFYEQYF. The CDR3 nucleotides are TGTGCCAGCAGCTCGACAGGGGATTTCTACGAGCAGTACTTC.

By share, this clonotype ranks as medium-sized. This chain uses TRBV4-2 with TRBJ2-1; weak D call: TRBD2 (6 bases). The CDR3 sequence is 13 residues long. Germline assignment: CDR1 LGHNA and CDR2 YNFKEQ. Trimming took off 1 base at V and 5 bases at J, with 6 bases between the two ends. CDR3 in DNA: TGTGCCAGCAGCCAAGGCGGGGACAATGAGCAGTTCTTC. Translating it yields CASSQGGDNEQFF.

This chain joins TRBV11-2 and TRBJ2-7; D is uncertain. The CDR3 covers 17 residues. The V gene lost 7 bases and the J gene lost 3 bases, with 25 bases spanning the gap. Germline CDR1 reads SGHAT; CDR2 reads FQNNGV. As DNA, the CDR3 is TGTGCCAGCACCTCCGGTGAATGGGTCACGCTTGACTACGAGCAGTACGTC. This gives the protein CASTSGEWVTLDYEQYV.

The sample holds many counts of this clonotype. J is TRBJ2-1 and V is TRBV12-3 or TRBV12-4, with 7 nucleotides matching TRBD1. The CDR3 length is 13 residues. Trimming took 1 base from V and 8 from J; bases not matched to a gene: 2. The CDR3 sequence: CASSLGGQDEQFF. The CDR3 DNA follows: TGTGCCAGCAGTTTAGGAGGACAGGATGAGCAGTTCTTC.

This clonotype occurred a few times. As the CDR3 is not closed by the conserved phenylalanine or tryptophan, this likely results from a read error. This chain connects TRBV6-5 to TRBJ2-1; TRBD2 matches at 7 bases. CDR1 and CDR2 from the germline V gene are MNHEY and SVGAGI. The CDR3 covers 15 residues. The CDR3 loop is CTSSYNSGIYNEQFL. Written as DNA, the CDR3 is TGTACCAGCAGTTATAACAGCGGGATATACAATGAGCAGTTCCTC.

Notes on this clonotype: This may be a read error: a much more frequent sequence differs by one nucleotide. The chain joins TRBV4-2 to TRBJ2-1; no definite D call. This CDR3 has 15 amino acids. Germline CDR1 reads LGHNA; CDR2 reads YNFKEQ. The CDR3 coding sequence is TGTGTCAGCAGCCAAGATGCAGGTAGGGTCAATGAGCAGTTCTTC. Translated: CVSSQDAGRVNEQFF.

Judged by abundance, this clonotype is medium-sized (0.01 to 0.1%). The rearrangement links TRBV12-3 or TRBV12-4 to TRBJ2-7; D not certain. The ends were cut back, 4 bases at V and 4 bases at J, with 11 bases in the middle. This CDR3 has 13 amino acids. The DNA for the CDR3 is TGTGCCAGCAGTTCAGGACCGTTATACGAGCAGTACTTC. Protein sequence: CASSSGPLYEQYF.

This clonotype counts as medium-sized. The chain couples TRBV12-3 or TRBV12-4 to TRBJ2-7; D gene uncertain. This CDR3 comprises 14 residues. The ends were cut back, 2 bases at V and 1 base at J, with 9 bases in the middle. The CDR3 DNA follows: TGTGCCAGCAGTTTATTGGTGGGTTCCTACGAGCAGTACTTC. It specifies CASSLLVGSYEQYF.

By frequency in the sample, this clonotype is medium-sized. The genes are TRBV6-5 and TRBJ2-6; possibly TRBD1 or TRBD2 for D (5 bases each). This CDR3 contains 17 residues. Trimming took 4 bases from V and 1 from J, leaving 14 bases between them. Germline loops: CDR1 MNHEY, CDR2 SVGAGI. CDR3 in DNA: TGTGCCAGCAGTTTGGGGGTGCCTCATTCTGGGGCCAACGTCCTGACTTTC. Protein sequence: CASSLGVPHSGANVLTF.

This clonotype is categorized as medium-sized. DNA for the CDR3: TGTGCCAGCAGTTTATGGGCAGGCGGAGAGACCCAGTACTTC. As protein: CASSLWAGGETQYF. The chain uses TRBV28 and TRBJ2-5; no reliable D call. CDR3 size: 14 residues. The V and J ends lost 0 bases and 4 bases respectively, with 9 bases between them. Germline CDR1 is MDHEN and CDR2 is SYDVKM.

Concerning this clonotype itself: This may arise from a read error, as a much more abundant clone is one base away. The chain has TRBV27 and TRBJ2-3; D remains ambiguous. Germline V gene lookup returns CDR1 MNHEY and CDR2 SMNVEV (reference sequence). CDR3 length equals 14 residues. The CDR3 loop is CASGFASSTDTQYF. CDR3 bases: TGTGCCAGCGGTTTCGCCTCAAGCACAGATACGCAGTATTTT.

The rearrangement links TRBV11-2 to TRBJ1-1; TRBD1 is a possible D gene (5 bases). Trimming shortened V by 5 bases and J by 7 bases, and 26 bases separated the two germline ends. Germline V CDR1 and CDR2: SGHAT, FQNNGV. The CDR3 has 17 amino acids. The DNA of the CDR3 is TGTGCCAGCAGCCCTCCAGGGTACGACGGGAGGGTCATTGAAGCTTTCTTT. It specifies CASSPPGYDGRVIEAFF. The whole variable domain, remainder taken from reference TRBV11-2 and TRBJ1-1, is EAGVAQSPRYKIIEKRQSVAFWCNPISGHATLYWYQQILGQGPKLLIQFQNNGVVDDSQLPKDRFSAERLKGVDSTLKIQPAKLEDSAVYLCASSPPGYDGRVIEAFFGQGTRLTVV.

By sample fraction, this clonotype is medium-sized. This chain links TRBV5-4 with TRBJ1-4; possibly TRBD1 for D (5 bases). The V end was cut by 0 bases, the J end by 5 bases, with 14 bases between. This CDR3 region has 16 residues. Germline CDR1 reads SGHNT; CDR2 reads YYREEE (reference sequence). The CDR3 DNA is TGTGCCAGCAGCTTGGGTACGGGGGTCACCAATGAAAAACTGTTTTTT. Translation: CASSLGTGVTNEKLFF.